The present TCR beta chain was sequenced within a study of shared clonotypes between healthy human individuals. Terminally differentiated effector memory CD45RA+ cells were left out of the naive CD8 fraction, which was CD45RO-negative and positively selected for CCR7. Sequencing used immunoSEQ multiplex PCR; TCRdb keeps in-frame clones, though not all of them. Of about 2.1 million clones listed, roughly 93% are singletons. The sequence was collected from a man younger than 35 in good health. Some clones in this sample may be carry-over from other donors' samples. Sequencing was carried out using naive CD8+ T cells from PBMCs.

CDR3: CAVRDRGARTF. CDR3 DNA: TGTGCCGTCCGGGACAGGGGGGCCCGGACCTTC. This rearrangement joins TRBV10-3 to TRBJ1-2; 11 bases agree with TRBD1. Looked up from germline, CDR1 is ENHRY and CDR2 is SYGVKD. The length of the CDR3 is 11 residues. V dropped 11 bases and J dropped 14; count of bases not matched to a gene: 10.